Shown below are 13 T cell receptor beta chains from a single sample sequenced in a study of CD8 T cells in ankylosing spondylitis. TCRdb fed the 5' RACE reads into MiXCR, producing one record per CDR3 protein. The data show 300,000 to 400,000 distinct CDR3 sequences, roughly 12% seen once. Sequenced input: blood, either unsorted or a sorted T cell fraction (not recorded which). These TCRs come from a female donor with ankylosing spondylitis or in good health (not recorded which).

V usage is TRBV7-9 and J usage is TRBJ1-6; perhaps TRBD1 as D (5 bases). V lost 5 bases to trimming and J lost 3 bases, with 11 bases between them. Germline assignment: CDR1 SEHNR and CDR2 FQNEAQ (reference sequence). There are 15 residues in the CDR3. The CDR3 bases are TGTGCCAGCAGCCCCGGCGGGGGCTATAATTCACCCCTCCACTTT. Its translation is CASSPGGGYNSPLHF.

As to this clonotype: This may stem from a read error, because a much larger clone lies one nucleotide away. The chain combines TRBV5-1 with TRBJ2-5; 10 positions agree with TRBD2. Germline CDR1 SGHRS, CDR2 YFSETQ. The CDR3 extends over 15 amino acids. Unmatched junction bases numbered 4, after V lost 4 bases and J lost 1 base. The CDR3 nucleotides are TGCGCCAGCAGCCCCGGGACTAGCGTCCAAGAGACCCAGTACTTC. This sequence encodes CASSPGTSVQETQYF.

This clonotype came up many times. CDR3: CASSAGPKETQYF. The CDR3, as DNA: TGCGCCAGCAGCGCCGGCCCAAAAGAGACCCAGTACTTC. The rearrangement joins TRBV5-1 to TRBJ2-5; D is unresolved. V was clipped by 4 bases and J by 3 bases, with 10 bases between them. Germline V CDR1 and CDR2: SGHRS, YFSETQ. The CDR3 has 13 residues. Complete variable domain (other parts from reference TRBV5-1 and TRBJ2-5): KAGVTQTPRYLIKTRGQQVTLSCSPISGHRSVSWYQQTPGQGLQFLFEYFSETQRNKGNFPGRFSGRQFSNSRSEMNVSTLELGDSALYLCASSAGPKETQYFGPGTRLLVL.

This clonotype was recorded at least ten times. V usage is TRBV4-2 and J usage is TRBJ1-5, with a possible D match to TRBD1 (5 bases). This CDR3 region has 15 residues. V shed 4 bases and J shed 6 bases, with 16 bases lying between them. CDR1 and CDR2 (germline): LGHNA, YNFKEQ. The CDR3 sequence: CASSRDAAKGQPQHF. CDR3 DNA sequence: TGTGCCAGCAGCCGGGACGCAGCAAAGGGTCAGCCCCAGCATTTT.

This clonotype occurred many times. Here the CDR3 DNA reads TGCGCCAGCAGTACTGGACGGGCCCGGTACAATGAGCAGTTCTTC. Translated: CASSTGRARYNEQFF. V gene TRBV5-1 combines with J gene TRBJ2-1; D call uncertain. The germline gives CDR1 SGHRS, CDR2 YFSETQ. V was pared by 5 bases and J by 4 bases, with 16 bases between. The CDR3 runs to 15 residues.

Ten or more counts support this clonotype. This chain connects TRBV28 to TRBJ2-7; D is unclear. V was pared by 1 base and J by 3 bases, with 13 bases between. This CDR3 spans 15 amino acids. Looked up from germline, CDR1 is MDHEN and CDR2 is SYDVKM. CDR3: CASSLLGVRGYEQYF. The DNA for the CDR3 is TGTGCCAGCAGTTTATTGGGTGTAAGAGGCTACGAGCAGTACTTC.

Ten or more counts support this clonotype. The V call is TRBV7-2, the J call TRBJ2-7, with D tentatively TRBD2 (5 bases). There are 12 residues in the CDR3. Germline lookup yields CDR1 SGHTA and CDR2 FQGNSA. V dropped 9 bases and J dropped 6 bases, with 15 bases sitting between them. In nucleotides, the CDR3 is TGTGCCAGTAGTGCGGGCGGCATCGAGCAGTACTTC. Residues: CASSAGGIEQYF.

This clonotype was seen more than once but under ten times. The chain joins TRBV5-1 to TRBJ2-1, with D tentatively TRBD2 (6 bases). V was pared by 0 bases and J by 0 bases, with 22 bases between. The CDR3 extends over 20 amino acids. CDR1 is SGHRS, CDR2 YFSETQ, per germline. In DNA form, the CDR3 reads TGCGCCAGCAGCTTGGTGAGCGGGCAGTCCCGTACGAGCTCCTACAATGAGCAGTTCTTC. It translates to CASSLVSGQSRTSSYNEQFF.

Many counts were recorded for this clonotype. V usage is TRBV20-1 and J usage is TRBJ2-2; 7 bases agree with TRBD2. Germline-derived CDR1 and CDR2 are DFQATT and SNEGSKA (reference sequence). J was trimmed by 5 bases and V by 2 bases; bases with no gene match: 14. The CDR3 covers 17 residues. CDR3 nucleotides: TGCAGTGCTAGATCTCCCTGGAGCGGGGAAATAACCGGGGAGCTGTTTTTT. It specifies CSARSPWSGEITGELFF.

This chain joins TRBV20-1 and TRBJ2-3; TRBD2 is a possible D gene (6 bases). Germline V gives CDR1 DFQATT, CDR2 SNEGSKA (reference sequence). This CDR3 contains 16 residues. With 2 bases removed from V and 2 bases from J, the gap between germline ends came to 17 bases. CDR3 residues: CSARRGTTRPTDTQYF. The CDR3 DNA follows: TGCAGTGCTAGACGGGGGACCACCCGACCCACAGATACGCAGTATTTT.

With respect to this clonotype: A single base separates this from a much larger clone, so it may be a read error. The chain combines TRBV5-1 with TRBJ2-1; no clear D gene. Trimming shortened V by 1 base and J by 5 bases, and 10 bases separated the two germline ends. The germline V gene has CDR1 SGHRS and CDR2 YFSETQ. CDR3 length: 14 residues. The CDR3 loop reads CASSLLALHNEQFF. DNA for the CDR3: TGCGCCAGCAGCTTGCTGGCTCTTCACAATGAGCAGTTCTTC.

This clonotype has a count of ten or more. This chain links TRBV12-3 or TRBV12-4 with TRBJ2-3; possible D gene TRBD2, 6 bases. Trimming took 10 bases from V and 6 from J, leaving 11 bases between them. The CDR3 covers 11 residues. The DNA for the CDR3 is TGTGCCACGCGGGGCTCTGATACGCAGTATTTT. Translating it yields CATRGSDTQYF.

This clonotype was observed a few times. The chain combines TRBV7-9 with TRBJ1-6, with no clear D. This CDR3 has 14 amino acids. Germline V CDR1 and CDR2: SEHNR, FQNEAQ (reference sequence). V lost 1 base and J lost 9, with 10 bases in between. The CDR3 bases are TGTGCCAGCAGCTTAGAAGCTTTTATTTCACCCCTCCACTTT. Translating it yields CASSLEAFISPLHF.